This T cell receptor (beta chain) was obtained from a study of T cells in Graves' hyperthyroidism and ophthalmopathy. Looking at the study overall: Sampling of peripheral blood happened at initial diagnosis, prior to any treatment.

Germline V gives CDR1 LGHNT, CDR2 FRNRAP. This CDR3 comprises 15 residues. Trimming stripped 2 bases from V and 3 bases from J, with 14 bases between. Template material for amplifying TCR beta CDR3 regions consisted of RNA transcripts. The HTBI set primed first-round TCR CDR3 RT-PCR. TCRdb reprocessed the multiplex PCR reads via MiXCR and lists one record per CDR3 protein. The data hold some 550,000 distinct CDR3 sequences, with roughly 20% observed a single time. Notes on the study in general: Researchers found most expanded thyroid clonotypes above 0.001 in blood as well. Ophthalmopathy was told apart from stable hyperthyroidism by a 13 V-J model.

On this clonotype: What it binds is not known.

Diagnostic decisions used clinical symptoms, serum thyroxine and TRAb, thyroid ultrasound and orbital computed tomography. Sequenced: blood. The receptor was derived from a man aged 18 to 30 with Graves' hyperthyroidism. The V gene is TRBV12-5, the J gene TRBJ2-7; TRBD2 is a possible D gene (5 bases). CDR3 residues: CASGLSWIGSYEQYF. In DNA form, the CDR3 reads TGTGCTAGTGGTTTGTCTTGGATAGGGAGCTACGAGCAGTACTTC.